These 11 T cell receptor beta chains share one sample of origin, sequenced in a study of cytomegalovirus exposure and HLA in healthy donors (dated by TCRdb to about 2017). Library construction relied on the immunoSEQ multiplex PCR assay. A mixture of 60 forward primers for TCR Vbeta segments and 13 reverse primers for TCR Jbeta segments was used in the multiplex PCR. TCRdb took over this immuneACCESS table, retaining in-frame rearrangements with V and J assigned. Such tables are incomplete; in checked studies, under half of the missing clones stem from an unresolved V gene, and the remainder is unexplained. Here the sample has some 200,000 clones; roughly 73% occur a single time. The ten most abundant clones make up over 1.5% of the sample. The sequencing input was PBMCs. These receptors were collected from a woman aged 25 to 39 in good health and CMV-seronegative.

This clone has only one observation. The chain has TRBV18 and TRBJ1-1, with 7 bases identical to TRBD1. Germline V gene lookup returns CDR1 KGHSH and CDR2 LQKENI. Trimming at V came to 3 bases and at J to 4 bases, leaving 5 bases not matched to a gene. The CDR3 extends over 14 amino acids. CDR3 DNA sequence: TGTGCCAGCTCACCGTCGACAGGGATCACTGAAGCTTTCTTT. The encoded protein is CASSPSTGITEAFF.

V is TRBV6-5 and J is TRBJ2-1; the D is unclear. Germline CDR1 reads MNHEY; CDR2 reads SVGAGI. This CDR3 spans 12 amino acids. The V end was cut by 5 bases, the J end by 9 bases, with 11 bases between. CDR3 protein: CASSHERGEQFF. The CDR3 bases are TGTGCCAGCAGTCATGAACGCGGTGAGCAGTTCTTC.

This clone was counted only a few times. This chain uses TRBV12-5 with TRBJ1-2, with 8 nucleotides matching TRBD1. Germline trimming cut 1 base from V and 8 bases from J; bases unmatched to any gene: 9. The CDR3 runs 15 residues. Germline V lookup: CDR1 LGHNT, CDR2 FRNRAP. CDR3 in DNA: TGTGCTAGTGGTTTGGACCTCGAGACAGGGGAAGGCTACACCTTC. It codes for CASGLDLETGEGYTF.

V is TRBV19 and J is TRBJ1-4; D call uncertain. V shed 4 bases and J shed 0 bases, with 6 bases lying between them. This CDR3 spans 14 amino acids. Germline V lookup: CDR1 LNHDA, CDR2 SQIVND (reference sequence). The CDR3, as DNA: TGTGCCAGTAGTACTTTTGCAACTAATGAAAAACTGTTTTTT. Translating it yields CASSTFATNEKLFF.

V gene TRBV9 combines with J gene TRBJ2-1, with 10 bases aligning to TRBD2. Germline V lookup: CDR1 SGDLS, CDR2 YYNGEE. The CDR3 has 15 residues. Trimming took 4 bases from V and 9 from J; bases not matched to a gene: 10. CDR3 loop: CASSPLAGATGEQFF. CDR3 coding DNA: TGTGCCAGCAGCCCTCTAGCGGGAGCGACAGGTGAGCAGTTCTTC.

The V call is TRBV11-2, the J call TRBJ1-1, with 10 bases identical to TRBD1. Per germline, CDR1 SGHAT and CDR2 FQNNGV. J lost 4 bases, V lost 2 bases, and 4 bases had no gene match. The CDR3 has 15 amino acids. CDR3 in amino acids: CASSLPWTGGTEAFF. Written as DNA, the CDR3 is TGTGCCAGCAGCTTACCCTGGACAGGGGGCACTGAAGCTTTCTTT.

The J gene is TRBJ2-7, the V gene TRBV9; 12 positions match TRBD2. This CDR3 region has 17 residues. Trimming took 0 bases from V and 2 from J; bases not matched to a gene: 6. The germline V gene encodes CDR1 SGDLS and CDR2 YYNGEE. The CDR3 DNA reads TGTGCCAGCAGCGTAGGACTAGCGGGAGAACGTGCCTACGAGCAGTACTTC. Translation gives CASSVGLAGERAYEQYF.

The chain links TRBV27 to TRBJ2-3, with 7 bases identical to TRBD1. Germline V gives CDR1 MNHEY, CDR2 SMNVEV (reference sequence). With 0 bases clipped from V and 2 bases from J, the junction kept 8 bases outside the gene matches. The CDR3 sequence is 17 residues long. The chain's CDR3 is CASSLSLGTAHTDTQYF. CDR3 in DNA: TGTGCCAGCAGTTTATCCCTCGGGACAGCACACACAGATACGCAGTATTTT.

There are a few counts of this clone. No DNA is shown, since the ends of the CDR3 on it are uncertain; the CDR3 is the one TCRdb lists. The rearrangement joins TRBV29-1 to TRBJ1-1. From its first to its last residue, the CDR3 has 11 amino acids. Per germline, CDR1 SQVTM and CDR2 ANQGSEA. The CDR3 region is CSVFWRTEAFF.

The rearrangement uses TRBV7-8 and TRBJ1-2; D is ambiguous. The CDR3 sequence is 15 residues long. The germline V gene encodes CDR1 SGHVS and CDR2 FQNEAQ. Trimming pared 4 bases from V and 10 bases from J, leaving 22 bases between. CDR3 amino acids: CASSSFESGEKAYTF. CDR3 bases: TGTGCCAGCAGCTCATTTGAATCCGGAGAGAAGGCCTACACCTTC.

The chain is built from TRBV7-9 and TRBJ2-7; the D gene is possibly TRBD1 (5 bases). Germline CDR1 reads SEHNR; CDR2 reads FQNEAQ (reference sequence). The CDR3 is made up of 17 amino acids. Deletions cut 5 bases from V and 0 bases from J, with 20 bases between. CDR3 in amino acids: CASSRLTATTNSYEQYF. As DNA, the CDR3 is TGTGCCAGCAGCCGCCTGACAGCTACAACCAACTCCTACGAGCAGTACTTC.